This T cell receptor beta chain emerged from a study of blood T cell repertoires in COVID-19. Per the germline V gene, CDR1 is MNHNY and CDR2 is SVGAGI (reference sequence). J gave up 3 bases and V 10 bases, and 8 bases lay outside the gene matches. This CDR3 spans 13 amino acids. Libraries were prepared by immunoSEQ multiplex PCR; TCRdb keeps only in-frame clonotypes and omits some of them. Among tens of thousands of clones, roughly nine tenths were seen once, and the ten largest hold less than 2%. This receptor was identified in a man aged 55 to 70 with acute or convalescent COVID-19. The sequenced sample was peripheral blood. The chain joins TRBV6-6 to TRBJ1-2; TRBD1 agrees at 7 bases. For the CDR3, the DNA is TGTGCCACCCGGGACAGTTCGGACTATGGCTACACCTTC. It translates to CATRDSSDYGYTF.